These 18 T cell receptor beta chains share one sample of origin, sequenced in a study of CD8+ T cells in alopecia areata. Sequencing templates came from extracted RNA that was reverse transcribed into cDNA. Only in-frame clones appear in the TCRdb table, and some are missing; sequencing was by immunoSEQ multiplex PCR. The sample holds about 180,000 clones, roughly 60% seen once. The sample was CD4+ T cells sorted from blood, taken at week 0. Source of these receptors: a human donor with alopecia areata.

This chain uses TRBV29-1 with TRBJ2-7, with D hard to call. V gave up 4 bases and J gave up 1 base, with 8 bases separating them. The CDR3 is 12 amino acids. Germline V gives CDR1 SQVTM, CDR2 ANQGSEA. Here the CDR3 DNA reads TGCAGCGTTGTTTGGGATTCCTACGAGCAGTACTTC. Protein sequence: CSVVWDSYEQYF.

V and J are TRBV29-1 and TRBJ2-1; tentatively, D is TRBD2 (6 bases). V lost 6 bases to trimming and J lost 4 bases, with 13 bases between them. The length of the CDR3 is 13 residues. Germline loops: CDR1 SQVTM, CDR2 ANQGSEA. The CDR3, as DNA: TGCAGCGTGCGAGGAGGGATATACAATGAGCAGTTCTTC. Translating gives CSVRGGIYNEQFF.

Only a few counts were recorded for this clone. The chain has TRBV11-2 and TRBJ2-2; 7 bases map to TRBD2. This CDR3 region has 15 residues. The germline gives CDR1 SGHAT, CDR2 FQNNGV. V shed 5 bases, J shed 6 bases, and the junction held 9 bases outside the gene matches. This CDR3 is CASSTQSGEAGELFF. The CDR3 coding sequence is TGTGCCAGCAGCACCCAGAGCGGGGAGGCCGGGGAGCTGTTTTTT.

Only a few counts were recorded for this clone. The CDR3 DNA sequence: TGCAGCGTCCTGAGACTGGAAAGCTCCTACAATGAGCAGTTCTTC. As protein: CSVLRLESSYNEQFF. The V call is TRBV29-1, the J call TRBJ2-1; no clear D gene. Germline V gives CDR1 SQVTM, CDR2 ANQGSEA. The germline V and J ends were trimmed by 6 bases and 0 bases, with 15 bases remaining between them. The CDR3 extends over 15 amino acids.

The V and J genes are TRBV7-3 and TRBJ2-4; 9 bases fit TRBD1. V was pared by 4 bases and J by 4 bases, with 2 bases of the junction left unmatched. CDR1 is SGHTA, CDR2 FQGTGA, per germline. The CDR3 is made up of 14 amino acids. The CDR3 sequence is CASSSGQGKNIQYF. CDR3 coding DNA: TGTGCCAGCAGCTCGGGACAGGGAAAAAACATTCAGTACTTC.

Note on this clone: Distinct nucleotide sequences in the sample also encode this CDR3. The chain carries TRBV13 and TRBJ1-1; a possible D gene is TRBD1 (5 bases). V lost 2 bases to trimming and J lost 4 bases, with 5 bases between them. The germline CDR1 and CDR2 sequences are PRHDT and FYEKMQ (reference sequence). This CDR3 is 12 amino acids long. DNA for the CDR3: TGTGCCAGCAGCTTAAGGGGCACTGAAGCTTTCTTT. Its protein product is CASSLRGTEAFF.

CDR3: CASSLGDSSYNEQFF. Here the CDR3 DNA reads TGCGCCAGCAGCTTGGGGGACAGCTCCTACAATGAGCAGTTCTTC. The V call is TRBV5-1, the J call TRBJ2-1; TRBD1 matches at 7 bases. From germline, CDR1 is SGHRS and CDR2 YFSETQ. Trimming took 0 bases from V and 0 from J; bases not matched to a gene: 0. The CDR3 runs to 15 residues.

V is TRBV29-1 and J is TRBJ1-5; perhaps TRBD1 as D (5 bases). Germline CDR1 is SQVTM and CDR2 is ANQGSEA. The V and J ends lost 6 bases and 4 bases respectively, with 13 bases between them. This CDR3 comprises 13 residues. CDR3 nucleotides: TGCAGCGTACTAATCGAGGGGAATCAGCCCCAGCATTTT. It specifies CSVLIEGNQPQHF.

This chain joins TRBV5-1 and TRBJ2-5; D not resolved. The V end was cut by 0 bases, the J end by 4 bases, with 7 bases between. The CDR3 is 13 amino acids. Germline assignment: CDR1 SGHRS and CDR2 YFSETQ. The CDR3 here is CASSLATRETQYF. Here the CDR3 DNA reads TGCGCCAGCAGCTTGGCCACGAGAGAGACCCAGTACTTC. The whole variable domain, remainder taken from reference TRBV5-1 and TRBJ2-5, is KAGVTQTPRYLIKTRGQQVTLSCSPISGHRSVSWYQQTPGQGLQFLFEYFSETQRNKGNFPGRFSGRQFSNSRSEMNVSTLELGDSALYLCASSLATRETQYFGPGTRLLVL.

The CDR3 bases are TGCAGCGTTGAACAGGGAGGTGTTGATGGCTACACCTTC. Translated, it gives CSVEQGGVDGYTF. V is TRBV29-1 and J is TRBJ1-2, with D possibly being TRBD1 (5 bases). The CDR3 covers 13 residues. Germline V gives CDR1 SQVTM, CDR2 ANQGSEA. V gave up 2 bases and J gave up 6 bases, with 13 bases separating them. The full variable domain, completed using reference TRBV29-1 and TRBJ1-2, is SAVISQKPSRDICQRGTSLTIQCQVDSQVTMMFWYRQQPGQSLTLIATANQGSEATYESGFVIDKFPISRPNLTFSTLTVSNMSPEDSSIYLCSVEQGGVDGYTFGSGTRLTVV.

CDR3 sequence: CASSPGLPVETQYF. CDR3 DNA: TGTGCCAGCAGCCCGGGACTCCCAGTCGAGACCCAGTACTTC. The rearrangement uses TRBV7-2 and TRBJ2-5, with D possibly TRBD2 on 6 matching bases. V lost 5 bases and J 5 bases, leaving 15 bases between the germline ends. CDR1 and CDR2 from the germline V gene are SGHTA and FQGNSA. The CDR3 contains 14 residues. Variable domain in full (rest from reference TRBV7-2 and TRBJ2-5): GAGVSQSPSNKVTEKGKDVELRCDPISGHTALYWYRQSLGQGLEFLIYFQGNSAPDKSGLPSDRFSAERTGGSVSTLTIQRTQQEDSAVYLCASSPGLPVETQYFGPGTRLLVL.

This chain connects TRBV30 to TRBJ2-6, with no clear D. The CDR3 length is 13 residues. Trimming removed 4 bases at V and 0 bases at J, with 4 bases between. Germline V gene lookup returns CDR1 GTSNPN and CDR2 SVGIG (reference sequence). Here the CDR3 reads CAWKNSGANVLTF. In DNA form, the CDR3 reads TGTGCCTGGAAAAACTCTGGGGCCAACGTCCTGACTTTC.

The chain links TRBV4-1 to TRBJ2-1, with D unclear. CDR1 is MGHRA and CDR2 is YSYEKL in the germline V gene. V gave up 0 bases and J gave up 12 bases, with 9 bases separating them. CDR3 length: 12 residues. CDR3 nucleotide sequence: TGCGCCAGCAGCCAAGACAAGGGTGTGCAGTTCTTC. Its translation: CASSQDKGVQFF.

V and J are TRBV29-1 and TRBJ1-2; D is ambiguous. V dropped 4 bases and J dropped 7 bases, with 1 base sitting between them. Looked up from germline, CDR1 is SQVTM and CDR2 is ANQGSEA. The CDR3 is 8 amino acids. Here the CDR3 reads CSVAGYTF. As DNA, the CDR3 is TGCAGCGTTGCTGGCTACACCTTC.

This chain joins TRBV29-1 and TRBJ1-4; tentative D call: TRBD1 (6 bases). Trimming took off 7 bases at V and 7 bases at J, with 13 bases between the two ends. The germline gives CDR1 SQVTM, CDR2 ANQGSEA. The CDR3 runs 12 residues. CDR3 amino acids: CSGMGAAEKLFF. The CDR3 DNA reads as TGCAGCGGCATGGGGGCAGCTGAAAAACTGTTTTTT.

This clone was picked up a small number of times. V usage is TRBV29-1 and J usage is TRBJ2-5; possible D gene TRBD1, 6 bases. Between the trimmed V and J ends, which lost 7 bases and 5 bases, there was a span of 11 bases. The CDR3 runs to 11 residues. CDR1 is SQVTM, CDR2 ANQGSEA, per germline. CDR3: CSGGRGETQYF. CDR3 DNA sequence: TGCAGCGGGGGGCGTGGTGAGACCCAGTACTTC.

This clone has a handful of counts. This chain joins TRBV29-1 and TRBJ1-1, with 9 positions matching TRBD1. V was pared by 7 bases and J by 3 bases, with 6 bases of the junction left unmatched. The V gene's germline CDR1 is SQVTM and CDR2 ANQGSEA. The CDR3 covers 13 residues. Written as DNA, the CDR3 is TGCAGCGGACGGACAGGGGTGGACACTGAAGCTTTCTTT. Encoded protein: CSGRTGVDTEAFF.

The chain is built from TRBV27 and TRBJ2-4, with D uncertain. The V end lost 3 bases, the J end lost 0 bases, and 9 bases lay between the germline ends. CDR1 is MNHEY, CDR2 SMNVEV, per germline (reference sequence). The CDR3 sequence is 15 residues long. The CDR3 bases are TGTGCCAGCAGTTTGAGGTTGGCAGCCAAAAACATTCAGTACTTC. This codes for CASSLRLAAKNIQYF.